This TCR beta chain was sequenced for a study of blood T cell repertoires in COVID-19. Study background: From the United States, Italy and Spain came samples of acute and convalescent COVID-19. Sources were T cells, B-cell-depleted T cells, or PBMCs; the material itself was cDNA or gDNA.

The CDR3 runs to 15 residues. Germline CDR1 MDHEN, CDR2 SYDVKM. The V gene lost 5 bases and the J gene lost 4 bases, with 17 bases spanning the gap. The repertoire was sequenced with immunoSEQ multiplex PCR; TCRdb's copy has only in-frame clones and lacks some. The table lists 200,000 or so clones, around 80% of them singletons. Sequencing input: peripheral blood. The chain has TRBV28 and TRBJ1-2; TRBD1 is a possible D gene (6 bases). The clonotype originates from a human donor in a cohort sampled during active COVID-19. CDR3 residues: CASSPPGVVSYGYTF. The CDR3 DNA reads TGTGCCAGCAGTCCTCCAGGGGTGGTTAGCTATGGCTACACCTTC.